This TCR beta chain was profiled in a study of human T cells and chemical hapten exposure. Across the whole study: There were weekly diphenylcyclopropenone doses to the scalp for patients throughout the roughly 23-week study.

The CDR3 totals 18 residues. Germline trimming cut 2 bases from V and 0 bases from J; bases unmatched to any gene: 3. The germline V gene has CDR1 MNHEY and CDR2 SVGAGI. TCRdb itself ran the RACE reads through MiXCR, one entry per CDR3 protein. The top ten clones hold over 3% of a sample with approximately 71,000 distinct CDR3 sequences, over 7.5% of them seen once. In its sample, this clonotype was seen many times. Its specificity is not known. Study-level points and caveats: Alopecia affected the donors, so their immune response may differ from healthy people's. Expanded TCR sets contained significantly more large CDR3 similarity clusters than controls.

Documented time point: patch test 1, 2 weeks after DPC sensitization. Treatment denoted: therapeutic diphenylcyclopropenone sensitization with weekly scalp DPC. The chain joins TRBV6-5 to TRBJ2-3, with 15 nucleotides matching TRBD2. The receptor comes from a woman in her thirties or forties with alopecia areata. Some clones in this sample may be carry-over from other donors' samples. The sequences come from whole blood, collected in connection with sensitization to the hapten diphenylcyclopropenone (DPC). CDR3 coding DNA: TGTGCCAGCAGTTACGGACTAGCGGGGGGGTCTAGCACAGATACGCAGTATTTT. This translates into CASSYGLAGGSSTDTQYF.